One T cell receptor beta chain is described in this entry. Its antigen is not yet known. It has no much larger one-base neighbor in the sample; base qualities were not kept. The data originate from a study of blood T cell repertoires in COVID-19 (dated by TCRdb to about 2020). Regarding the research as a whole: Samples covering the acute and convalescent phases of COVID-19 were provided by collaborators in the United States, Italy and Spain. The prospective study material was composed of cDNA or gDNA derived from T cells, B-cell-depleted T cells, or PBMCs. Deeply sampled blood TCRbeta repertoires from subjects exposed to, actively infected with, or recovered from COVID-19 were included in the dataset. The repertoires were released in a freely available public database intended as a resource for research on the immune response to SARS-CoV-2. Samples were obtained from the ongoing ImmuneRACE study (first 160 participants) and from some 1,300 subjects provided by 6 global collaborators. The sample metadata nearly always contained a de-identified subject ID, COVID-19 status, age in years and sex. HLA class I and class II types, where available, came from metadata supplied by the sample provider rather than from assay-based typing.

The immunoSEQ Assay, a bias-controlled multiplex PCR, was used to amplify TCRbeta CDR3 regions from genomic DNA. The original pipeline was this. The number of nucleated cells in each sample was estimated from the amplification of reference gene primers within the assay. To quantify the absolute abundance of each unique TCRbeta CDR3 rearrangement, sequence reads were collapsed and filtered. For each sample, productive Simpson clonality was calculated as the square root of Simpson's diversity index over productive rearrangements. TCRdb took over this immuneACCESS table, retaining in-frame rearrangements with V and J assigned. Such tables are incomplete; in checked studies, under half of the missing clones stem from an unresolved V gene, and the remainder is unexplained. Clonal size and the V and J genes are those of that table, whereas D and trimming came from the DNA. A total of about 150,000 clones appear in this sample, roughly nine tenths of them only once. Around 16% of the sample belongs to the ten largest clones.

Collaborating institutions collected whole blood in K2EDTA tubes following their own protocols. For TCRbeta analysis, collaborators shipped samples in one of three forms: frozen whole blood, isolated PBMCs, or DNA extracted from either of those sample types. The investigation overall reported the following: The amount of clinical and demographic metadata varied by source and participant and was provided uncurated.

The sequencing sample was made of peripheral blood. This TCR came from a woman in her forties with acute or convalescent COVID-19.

The base sequence is TGCGCCAGCAGCCAAGACTGGGGGGACTCTAACGAGCAGTACTTC. Its protein product is CASSQDWGDSNEQYF. The receptor chain draws on TRBV4-1 and TRBJ2-7; the D gene is possibly TRBD2, with 6 bases matching. The germline V gene specifies MGHRA as CDR1 and YSYEKL as CDR2. The CDR3 goes from the cysteine to the phenylalanine over 15 residues. Just the 45-base CDR3 DNA is kept, in frame starting at base 1. Deletion took 0 bases off V and 5 bases off J, with a span of 14 bases between the germline ends.